The next 2 T cell receptor beta chains were all read from a single sample in a study of blood T cell repertoires in COVID-19 (TCRdb year 2020). Library preparation employed the immunoSEQ multiplex PCR assay. Here the immuneACCESS table is served through TCRdb, limited to in-frame sequences with V and J called. Missing clones are a known gap in these copies; in checked studies unresolved V genes cover under half, and the rest lacks a known reason. Here the sample has about 330,000 clones; 80% to 90% occur a single time. 5% to 7.5% of the sample goes to the ten largest clones. Input material: peripheral blood. These receptors were collected from a man between 18 and 29 years old who had recovered from COVID-19.

The CDR3 nucleotides read TGTGCCAGCAGTTTATCGAAAACATCACCCCTCCACTTT. It is translated as CASSLSKTSPLHF. The chain links TRBV27 to TRBJ1-6; D ambiguous. V was cut by 0 bases and J by 10 bases, with 7 bases left in between. Germline V gene sequence: CDR1 MNHEY, CDR2 SMNVEV (reference sequence). This CDR3 contains 13 residues.

The chain is built from TRBV5-1 and TRBJ1-6, with D tentatively TRBD1 (6 bases). The CDR3 consists of 14 residues. The V gene's germline CDR1 is SGHRS and CDR2 YFSETQ. The V end lost 4 bases, the J end lost 8 bases, and 13 bases lay between the germline ends. CDR3 protein: CASSPGTSDSPLHF. The CDR3 DNA reads as TGCGCCAGCAGCCCGGGGACATCAGATTCACCCCTCCACTTT.